This T cell receptor beta chain was documented in a study of T cell changes during pregnancy in multiple sclerosis. V lost 3 bases to trimming and J lost 6 bases, with 27 bases between them. CDR3 length: 19 residues. CDR1 and CDR2 (germline): MDHEN, SYDVKM. Clones were read by immunoSEQ multiplex PCR, and TCRdb kept only the in-frame ones, dropping some. The sample shows some 110,000 clones, 85% to 95% of them seen only once. The material was peripheral blood, obtained after pregnancy. The sequence derives from a female donor with multiple sclerosis, enrolled in a pregnancy study. This chain joins TRBV28 and TRBJ2-1; tentatively, D is TRBD2 (5 bases). CDR3 coding DNA: TGTGCCAGCAGTTTCCGTCCCTTAGGCGGAGGCACTTTGGGCAATGAGCAGTTCTTC. Translation: CASSFRPLGGGTLGNEQFF.